This TCR beta chain is from a study of shared clonotypes between healthy human individuals. Overall study: Three plates were used per donor for CD4 naive, three for CD4 memory, two for CD8 naive and one for CD8 memory.

Findings of the study overall: Rarefaction demonstrated incomplete sorted-subset sequencing despite large depth.

Comments on this clone: Its cognate antigen is unknown.

CDR1 and CDR2 (germline): LNHDA, SQIVND (reference sequence). The CDR3 runs 17 residues. The trim removed 1 base at V and 3 bases at J, leaving 7 bases unmatched. Genomic DNA of each subset was evenly split across several immunoSEQ plates. In the study's own analysis: Junction-only immunoSEQ data arrived without quality scores, meaning filtering differed. Measured with immunoSEQ multiplex PCR; TCRdb has only the in-frame clones, and not every one. V and J calls and clone size come straight from that table; D and trimming were deduced from the DNA. The sample contains a few hundred thousand clones, approximately 97% of which appear only once.

The TCR was taken from a woman aged 25-40 years in good health. Sequenced material: naive CD4+ T cells sorted from blood. Subset indicated: CD45RA+ positively selected. The genes are TRBV19 and TRBJ2-1, with 9 bases lining up with TRBD2. CDR3 loop: CASSIAAGGSLYNEQFF. The CDR3, as DNA: TGTGCCAGTAGTATAGCAGCGGGAGGCTCTCTCTACAATGAGCAGTTCTTC.